This entry features one TCR beta chain sequence. Its matching antigen is unknown. This specimen comes from a study of cytomegalovirus exposure and HLA in healthy donors. At the level of the study: Most donors, around 81% of some 400 genotyped, fell in the Caucasian-associated ancestry cluster.

Study-wide findings and caveats: Being productive about 87% or about 30% of the time was typical of most TCR beta V segments in an earlier analysis. Later analysis indicated greater clonal expansion among HLA-associated TCR beta chains than among equally common other chains.

With V trimmed by 0 bases and J by 4 bases, 13 bases remained unmatched. CDR1 is SGHRS, CDR2 YFSETQ, per germline. The CDR3 is made up of 19 amino acids. Researchers ran the PCR with 60 Vbeta and 13 Jbeta primers. Original analysis: Around 9.9 million shared chains were among the 65 million to 85 million unique TCR beta chains that a later analysis counted. Sequencing used immunoSEQ multiplex PCR; TCRdb keeps in-frame clones, though not all of them. D and trimming were read from the DNA, whereas the V and J calls and clone size are those reported in that table. The sample contains roughly 120,000 clones, approximately 75% of which appear only once.

The specimen sequenced was PBMCs. This receptor was obtained from a man aged 45 to 65 in good health and CMV-seropositive. The rearrangement links TRBV5-1 to TRBJ2-3, with 11 bases identical to TRBD2. This chain's CDR3 is CASSLASGRTAPEADTQYF. CDR3 DNA sequence: TGCGCCAGCAGCTTGGCTAGCGGGAGGACCGCCCCCGAGGCAGATACGCAGTATTTT.